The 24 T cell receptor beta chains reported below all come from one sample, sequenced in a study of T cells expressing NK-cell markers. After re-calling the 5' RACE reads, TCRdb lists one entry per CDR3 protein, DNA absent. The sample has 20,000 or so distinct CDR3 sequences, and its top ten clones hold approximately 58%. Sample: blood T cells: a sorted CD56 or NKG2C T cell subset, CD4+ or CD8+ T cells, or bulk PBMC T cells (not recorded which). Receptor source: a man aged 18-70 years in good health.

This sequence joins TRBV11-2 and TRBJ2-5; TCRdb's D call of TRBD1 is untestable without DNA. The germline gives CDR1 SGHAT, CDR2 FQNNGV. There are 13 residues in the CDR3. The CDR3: CASSLGGGETQYF.

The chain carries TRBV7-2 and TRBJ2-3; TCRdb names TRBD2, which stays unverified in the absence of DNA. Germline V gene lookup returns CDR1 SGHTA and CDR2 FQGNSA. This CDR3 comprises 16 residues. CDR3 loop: CASSSGLAGLTDTQYF. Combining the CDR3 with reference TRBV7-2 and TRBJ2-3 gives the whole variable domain GAGVSQSPSNKVTEKGKDVELRCDPISGHTALYWYRQSLGQGLEFLIYFQGNSAPDKSGLPSDRFSAERTGGSVSTLTIQRTQQEDSAVYLCASSSGLAGLTDTQYFGPGTRLTVL.

The CDR3 is CSAPGLASYNEQFF. The chain carries TRBV20-1 and TRBJ2-1; TCRdb names TRBD2, which stays unverified in the absence of DNA. The CDR3 runs to 14 residues. Germline V gene data show CDR1 as DFQATT and CDR2 as SNEGSKA (reference sequence).

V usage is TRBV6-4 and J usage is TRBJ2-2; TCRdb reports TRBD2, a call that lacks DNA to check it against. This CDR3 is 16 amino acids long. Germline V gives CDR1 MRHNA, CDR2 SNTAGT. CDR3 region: CASSDSTSGDTGELFF.

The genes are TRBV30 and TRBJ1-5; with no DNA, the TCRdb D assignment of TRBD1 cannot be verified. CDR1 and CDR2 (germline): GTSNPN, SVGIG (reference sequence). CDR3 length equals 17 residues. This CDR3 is CAWSPWGQGVGNQPQHF.

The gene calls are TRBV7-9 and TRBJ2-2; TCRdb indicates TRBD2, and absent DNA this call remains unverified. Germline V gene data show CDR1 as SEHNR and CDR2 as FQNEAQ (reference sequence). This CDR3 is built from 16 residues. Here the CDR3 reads CASSLIAGGPAGELFF.

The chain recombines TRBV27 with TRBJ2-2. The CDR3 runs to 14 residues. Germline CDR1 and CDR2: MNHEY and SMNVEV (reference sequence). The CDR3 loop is CASSLGQITGELFF.

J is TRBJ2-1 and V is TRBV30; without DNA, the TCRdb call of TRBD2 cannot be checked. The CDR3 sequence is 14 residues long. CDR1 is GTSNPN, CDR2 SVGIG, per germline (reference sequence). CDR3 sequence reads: CAWSRDYTYNEQFF.

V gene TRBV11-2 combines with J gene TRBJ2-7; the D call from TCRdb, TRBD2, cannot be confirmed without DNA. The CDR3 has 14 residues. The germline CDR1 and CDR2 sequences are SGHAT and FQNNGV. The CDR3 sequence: CASSPISGSGEQYF.

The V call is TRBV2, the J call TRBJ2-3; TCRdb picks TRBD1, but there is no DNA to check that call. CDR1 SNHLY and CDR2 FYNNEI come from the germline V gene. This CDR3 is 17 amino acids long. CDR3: CASSTTGTPTGTDTQYF.

The CDR3 is CASSPSRTETQYF. The chain recombines TRBV18 with TRBJ2-5. CDR3 length equals 13 residues. The germline V gene encodes CDR1 KGHSH and CDR2 LQKENI.

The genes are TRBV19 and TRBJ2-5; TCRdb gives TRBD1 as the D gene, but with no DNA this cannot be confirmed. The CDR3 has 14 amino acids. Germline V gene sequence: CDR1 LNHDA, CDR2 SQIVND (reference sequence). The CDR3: CASRITGSGETQYF.

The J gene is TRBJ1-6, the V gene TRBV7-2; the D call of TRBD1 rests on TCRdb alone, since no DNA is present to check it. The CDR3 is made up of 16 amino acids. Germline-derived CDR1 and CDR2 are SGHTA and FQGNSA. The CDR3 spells CASRFQTGAYNSPLHF.

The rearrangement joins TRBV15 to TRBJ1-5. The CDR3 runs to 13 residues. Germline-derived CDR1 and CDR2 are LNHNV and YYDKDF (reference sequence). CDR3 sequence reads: CATSREADQPQHF.

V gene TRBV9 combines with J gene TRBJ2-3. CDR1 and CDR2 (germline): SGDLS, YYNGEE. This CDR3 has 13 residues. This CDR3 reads CASSVELQDTQYF.

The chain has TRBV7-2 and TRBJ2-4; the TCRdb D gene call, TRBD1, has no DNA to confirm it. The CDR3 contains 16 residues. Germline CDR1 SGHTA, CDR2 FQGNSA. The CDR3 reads CASSPQSGLGQAVQYF.

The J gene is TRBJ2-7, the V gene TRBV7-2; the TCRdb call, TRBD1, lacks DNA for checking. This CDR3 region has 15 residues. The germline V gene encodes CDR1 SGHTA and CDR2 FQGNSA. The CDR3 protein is CASSEFAGTAYEQYF.

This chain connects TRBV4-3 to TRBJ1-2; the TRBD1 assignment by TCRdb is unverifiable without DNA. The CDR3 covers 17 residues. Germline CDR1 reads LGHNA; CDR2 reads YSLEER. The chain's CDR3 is CASSQTRQGRQGDLTTF.

The CDR3 protein is CATFPTSGYEQYF. The chain is built from TRBV21-1 and TRBJ2-7; TCRdb lists TRBD2, though no DNA is available to test this call. TRBV21-1 is given as a pseudogene. This CDR3 has 13 residues.

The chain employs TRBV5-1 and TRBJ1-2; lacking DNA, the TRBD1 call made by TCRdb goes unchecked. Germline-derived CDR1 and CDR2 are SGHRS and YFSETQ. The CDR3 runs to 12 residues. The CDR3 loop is CASSSQGAGYTF.

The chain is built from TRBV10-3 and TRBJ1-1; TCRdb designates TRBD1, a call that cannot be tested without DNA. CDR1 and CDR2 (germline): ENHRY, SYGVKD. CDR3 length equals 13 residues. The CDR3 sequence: CAIDGGADTEAFF.

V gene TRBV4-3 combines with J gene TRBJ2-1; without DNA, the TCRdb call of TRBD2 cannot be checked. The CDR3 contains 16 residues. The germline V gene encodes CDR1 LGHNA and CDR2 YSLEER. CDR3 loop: CASSHNLAGEGNEQFF.

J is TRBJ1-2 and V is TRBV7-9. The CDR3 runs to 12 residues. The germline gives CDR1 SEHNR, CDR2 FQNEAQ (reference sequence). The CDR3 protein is CASSAGGSGYTF.

CDR3 sequence reads: CASIGGGGVPGYTF. The V gene is TRBV28, the J gene TRBJ1-2. This CDR3 comprises 14 residues. Germline values: CDR1 MDHEN, CDR2 SYDVKM.